This T cell receptor beta chain is from a study of blood T cell repertoires in COVID-19. Study summary: Researchers got acute and convalescent COVID-19 samples from the United States, Italy and Spain. The cDNA or gDNA used as material had been derived from T cells, B-cell-depleted T cells, or PBMCs.

Participants were aged about 18 to 100 years from 20 to 30 US areas. The protocol was immunoSEQ multiplex PCR, while the TCRdb copy is restricted to in-frame clones and leaves out a portion. The sample shows about 280,000 clones, about 83% of them seen only once. Germline V lookup: CDR1 SEHNR, CDR2 FQNEAQ (reference sequence). The CDR3 runs to 15 residues. V gave up 4 bases and J gave up 3 bases; unmatched junction bases: 8. The chain couples TRBV7-9 to TRBJ1-1, with 7 bases aligning to TRBD1. This clonotype was sampled from a woman between 40 and 50 years old who had recovered from COVID-19. The sample was PBMCs or T cells enriched from blood (not recorded which). The DNA of the CDR3 is TGTGCCAGCAGCTCAAAGGGGGCGCTGGACACTGAAGCTTTCTTT. Residues: CASSSKGALDTEAFF.